Listed below are T cell receptor beta chains from one sample, sequenced in a study of beta chain features in type 1 diabetes. Assay used: immunoSEQ multiplex PCR; TCRdb lists only in-frame clones, some missing. The table lists some 280,000 clones, about 13% of them singletons. Sequencing used naive CD4+ T cells from blood. These receptors originate from a man aged 25-40 years with type 1 diabetes. The CDR3 runs from the conserved cysteine through the conserved F or W. Each record gives: V gene, D gene, clone size, J gene, CDR3 DNA, CDR3 protein. The D gene is left open where the match is weak. Clone size, where shown, is once, few, many, or a class for clones that have expanded.

>TRBV18|NA|few|TRBJ1-3
TGTGCCAGCTCGCCGTCCCAGGGGCGAAACACCATATATTTT
CASSPSQGRNTIYF
>TRBV5-6|TRBD1|NA|TRBJ2-3
TGTGCCAGCAGCTTGGAGTATCGGGGGACAGGGGAGGATTTT
CASSLEYRGTGEDF
>TRBV6-5|NA|NA|TRBJ2-7
TGTGCCAGCAGTTCCCCCGGGACACTTACCTACGAGCAGTACTTC
CASSSPGTLTYEQYF
>TRBV5-1|NA|few|TRBJ2-6
TGCGCCAGCAGTGATGGGGGCGCCTCTGGGGCCAACGTCCTGACTTTC
CASSDGGASGANVLTF
>TRBV7-9|TRBD1|NA|TRBJ2-5
TGTGCCAGCAGCTTAAAGGAAAGACAGGGGGCTCTGGAGACCCAGTACTTC
CASSLKERQGALETQYF
>TRBV18|TRBD2|NA|TRBJ2-2
TGTGCCAGCTCACCATGGGTACTAGCGGGCAACACCGGGGAGCTGTTTTTT
CASSPWVLAGNTGELFF
>TRBV29-1|TRBD1|NA|TRBJ2-7
TGCAGCGTTGCCGGGACAGGGGGCAACGAGCAGTACTTC
CSVAGTGGNEQYF
>TRBV29-1|NA|NA|TRBJ2-2
TGCAGCGCCGGAGAGGGCGGGGAGCTGTTTTTT
CSAGEGGELFF
>TRBV9|NA|NA|TRBJ2-2
TGTGCCAGCAGCGGCAGGGGGAACACCGGGGAGCTGTTTTTT
CASSGRGNTGELFF
>TRBV6-5|NA|NA|TRBJ2-3
TGTGCCAGCAGTTACGGGGCTAGTTGGCCAGATACGCAGTATTTT
CASSYGASWPDTQYF
>TRBV5-1|TRBD1|NA|TRBJ2-7
TGCGCCAGCAGCTTGGGCCTGGGACAGGGAGGCGAGCAGTACTTC
CASSLGLGQGGEQYF
>TRBV5-4|TRBD2|NA|TRBJ2-7
TGTGCCAGCATGGCTCGGGAGGACAACTCCTACGAGCAGTACTTC
CASMAREDNSYEQYF
>TRBV30|NA|few|TRBJ1-1
TGTGCCTGGAGTCCGAGGAACACTGAAGCTTTCTTT
CAWSPRNTEAFF
>TRBV23-1|NA|NA|TRBJ2-7
TGCGCCAGCATTCATGGGGCGTCCTCCTACGAGCAGTACTTC
CASIHGASSYEQYF
>TRBV30|NA|few|TRBJ2-1
TGTGCCTGGCGGGGGTTCGGCAATGAGCAGTTCTTC
CAWRGFGNEQFF
>TRBV18|TRBD2|few|TRBJ2-1
TGTGCCAGCTCACCAGAAAGCGGGATAAGGGGCAATGAGCAGTTCTTC
CASSPESGIRGNEQFF
>TRBV29-1|TRBD2|NA|TRBJ2-1
TGCAGCGTTCAAAAGGGAGGGCCGGGAAATGAGCAGTTCTTC
CSVQKGGPGNEQFF
>TRBV5-6|TRBD1|NA|TRBJ1-1
TGTGCCAGCAGCTTAGTGGGGACAGTGAACACTGAAGCTTTCTTT
CASSLVGTVNTEAFF
>TRBV28|TRBD1|few|TRBJ1-1
TGTGCCAGCCTCCAGACAGGGTGGACTTTCTTT
CASLQTGWTFF
>TRBV5-1|TRBD2|few|TRBJ2-5
TGCGCCAGCAGCCCCGCGGGAGGTCTAGAGACCCAGTACTTC
CASSPAGGLETQYF
>TRBV7-3|NA|few|TRBJ2-1
TGTGCCAGCAGCTTAGATCAGGAATTGAGGGTCAATGAGCAGTTCTTC
CASSLDQELRVNEQFF
>TRBV18|NA|few|TRBJ2-1
TGTGCCAGCTCACCAGCAAGGGGCGACTACAATGAGCAGTTCTTC
CASSPARGDYNEQFF
>TRBV5-4|TRBD2|few|TRBJ2-3
TGTGCCAGCAGCTTGGCGGGGGGAGGAGGCGATACGCAGTATTTT
CASSLAGGGGDTQYF
>TRBV4-3|TRBD2|few|TRBJ2-7
TGCGCCAGCAGCCAAGGACTAGCGGACTCCTACGAGCAGTACTTC
CASSQGLADSYEQYF
>TRBV7-9|NA|NA|TRBJ2-3
TGTGCCAGCGGACTCAGCACAGATACGCAGTATTTT
CASGLSTDTQYF
>TRBV5-4|NA|NA|TRBJ2-3
TGTGCCAGCAGCTTTGCTAGCGAGACAGATACGCAGTATTTT
CASSFASETDTQYF
>TRBV23-1|NA|NA|TRBJ2-1
TGCGCCAGCAGTCTTGCGCTTCGAGGTAATGAGCAGTTCTTC
CASSLALRGNEQFF
>TRBV10-3|NA|NA|TRBJ2-5
TGTGCCATCAGTGACCGACTCTCAGAGACCCAGTACTTC
CAISDRLSETQYF
>TRBV20-1|TRBD2|NA|TRBJ2-7
TGCAGTGCGAGGACTAGACCCGAGCAGTACTTC
CSARTRPEQYF
>TRBV5-1|NA|NA|TRBJ1-1
TGCGCCAGCAGCTTGGGACTTTCGAACACTGAAGCTTTCTTT
CASSLGLSNTEAFF
>TRBV10-3|TRBD2|once|TRBJ2-7
TGTGCCATCAGTGAGTCTACTCGCGGGAGAACCTACGAGCAGTACTTC
CAISESTRGRTYEQYF
>TRBV27|NA|few|TRBJ2-3
TGTGCCAGCAGTTCCCCACAGGAAAGCACAGATACGCAGTATTTT
CASSSPQESTDTQYF
>TRBV11-2|NA|NA|TRBJ1-1
TGTGCCAGCAGCTTAGCATTGAACACTGAAGCTTTCTTT
CASSLALNTEAFF
>TRBV7-3|NA|NA|TRBJ2-2
TGTGCCAGCAGCTCTCGACTAGACTCCGGGGAGCTGTTTTTT
CASSSRLDSGELFF
>TRBV7-7|NA|NA|TRBJ2-7
TGTGCCAGCAGCTTGGCAGGGTCCGTCGAGCAGTACTTC
CASSLAGSVEQYF
>TRBV11-3|NA|few|TRBJ2-3
TGTGCCAGCAGCTCAGGGGACGGCACAGATACGCAGTATTTT
CASSSGDGTDTQYF
>TRBV27|NA|NA|TRBJ2-7
TGTGCCAGCAGTTTGTTCGTGGGTGGGCACGAGCAGTACTTC
CASSLFVGGHEQYF
>TRBV18|TRBD1|NA|TRBJ2-7
TGTGCCAGCTCACTGGGGACAGGGGTTTCCTACGAGCAGTACTTC
CASSLGTGVSYEQYF
>TRBV5-6|NA|NA|TRBJ2-1
TGTGCCAGCAGCTTGCGTATGGAGCAGTTCTTC
CASSLRMEQFF
>TRBV7-2|NA|few|TRBJ2-5
TGTGCCAGCAGCTTAAACGGGTACCAAGAGACCCAGTACTTC
CASSLNGYQETQYF
>TRBV2|TRBD1|few|TRBJ2-3
TGTGCCAGCAACAGGGGGCGCACAGATACGCAGTATTTT
CASNRGRTDTQYF
>TRBV6-5|TRBD2|NA|TRBJ2-2
TGTGCCAGCATGAGCGGGGTTAACACCGGGGAGCTGTTTTTT
CASMSGVNTGELFF
>TRBV6-6|TRBD1|NA|TRBJ2-7
TGTGCCAGCAGTCCCTGGACAGGGGGCGAGCAGTACTTC
CASSPWTGGEQYF
>TRBV30|NA|NA|TRBJ2-2
TGTGCCTGTAGCTACACCGGGGAGCTGTTTTTT
CACSYTGELFF
>TRBV28|TRBD2|few|TRBJ2-7
TGTGCCAGCAGCCCTGGGACTAGCGAAACCTACGAGCAGTACTTC
CASSPGTSETYEQYF
>TRBV28|TRBD2|few|TRBJ2-3
TGTGCCAGCAGTTTATCGGGACTAGCGGTGAACACAGATACGCAGTATTTT
CASSLSGLAVNTDTQYF
>TRBV4-2|TRBD1|NA|TRBJ2-1
TGTGCCAGCAGCCAATCAATCGGGCCACTAACAGGGGCCGAGCAGTTCTTC
CASSQSIGPLTGAEQFF
>TRBV6-5|TRBD2|NA|TRBJ2-7
TGTGCCAGCAGTCCTAGCGGGAGAGCCTACGAGCAGTACTTC
CASSPSGRAYEQYF
>TRBV6-5|NA|NA|TRBJ1-4
TGTGCCAGCACCCGGAGCACCTCAACTAATGAAAAACTGTTTTTT
CASTRSTSTNEKLFF
>TRBV7-3|NA|NA|TRBJ1-1
TGTGCCAGCAGCTTCGCAGTGAACACTGAAGCTTTCTTT
CASSFAVNTEAFF
>TRBV19|TRBD1|few|TRBJ1-2
TGTGCCAGTAGTGTTATCGGGGACAGACGATTCAACTATGGCTACACCTTC
CASSVIGDRRFNYGYTF
>TRBV6-6|NA|few|TRBJ2-4
TGTGCCAGCAGGAGGGAGTCGATTAACATTCAGTACTTC
CASRRESINIQYF
>TRBV28|NA|few|TRBJ2-7
TGTGCCAGCAGTGCGTCCTACGAGCAGTACTTC
CASSASYEQYF
>TRBV7-3|NA|NA|TRBJ2-3
TGTGCCAGCAGCTTTAGCTCTAGCACAGATACGCAGTATTTT
CASSFSSSTDTQYF